This paragraph covers one TCR beta chain sequence. Its antigen is as yet unknown. Researchers ran the assay at a deep level. TCRdb's copy holds only in-frame clones and misses some; the assay was immunoSEQ multiplex PCR. The profile shows 2,500,000 or so clones, around 90% of them singletons. The data are from a study of shared clonotypes between healthy human individuals. Study conclusions and caveats: Blood was the only sampled material, and tissue repertoires likely differ.

This CDR3 spans 16 amino acids. Germline-derived CDR1 and CDR2 are MGHRA and YSYEKL. Trimming removed 4 bases from V and 2 bases from J, with 17 bases in between. The source is a man aged 18 to 30 in good health. Some clones in this sample may be carry-over from other donors' samples. Sequencing was performed on naive CD4+ T cells from PBMCs. Indicated subset: CD45RA+ positively selected. The chain carries TRBV4-1 and TRBJ1-1; a weak D match, TRBD1 (6 bases). This chain's CDR3 is CASSPLGQGYNTEAFF. The CDR3, as DNA: TGCGCCAGCAGCCCCTTGGGGCAGGGGTATAACACTGAAGCTTTCTTT.